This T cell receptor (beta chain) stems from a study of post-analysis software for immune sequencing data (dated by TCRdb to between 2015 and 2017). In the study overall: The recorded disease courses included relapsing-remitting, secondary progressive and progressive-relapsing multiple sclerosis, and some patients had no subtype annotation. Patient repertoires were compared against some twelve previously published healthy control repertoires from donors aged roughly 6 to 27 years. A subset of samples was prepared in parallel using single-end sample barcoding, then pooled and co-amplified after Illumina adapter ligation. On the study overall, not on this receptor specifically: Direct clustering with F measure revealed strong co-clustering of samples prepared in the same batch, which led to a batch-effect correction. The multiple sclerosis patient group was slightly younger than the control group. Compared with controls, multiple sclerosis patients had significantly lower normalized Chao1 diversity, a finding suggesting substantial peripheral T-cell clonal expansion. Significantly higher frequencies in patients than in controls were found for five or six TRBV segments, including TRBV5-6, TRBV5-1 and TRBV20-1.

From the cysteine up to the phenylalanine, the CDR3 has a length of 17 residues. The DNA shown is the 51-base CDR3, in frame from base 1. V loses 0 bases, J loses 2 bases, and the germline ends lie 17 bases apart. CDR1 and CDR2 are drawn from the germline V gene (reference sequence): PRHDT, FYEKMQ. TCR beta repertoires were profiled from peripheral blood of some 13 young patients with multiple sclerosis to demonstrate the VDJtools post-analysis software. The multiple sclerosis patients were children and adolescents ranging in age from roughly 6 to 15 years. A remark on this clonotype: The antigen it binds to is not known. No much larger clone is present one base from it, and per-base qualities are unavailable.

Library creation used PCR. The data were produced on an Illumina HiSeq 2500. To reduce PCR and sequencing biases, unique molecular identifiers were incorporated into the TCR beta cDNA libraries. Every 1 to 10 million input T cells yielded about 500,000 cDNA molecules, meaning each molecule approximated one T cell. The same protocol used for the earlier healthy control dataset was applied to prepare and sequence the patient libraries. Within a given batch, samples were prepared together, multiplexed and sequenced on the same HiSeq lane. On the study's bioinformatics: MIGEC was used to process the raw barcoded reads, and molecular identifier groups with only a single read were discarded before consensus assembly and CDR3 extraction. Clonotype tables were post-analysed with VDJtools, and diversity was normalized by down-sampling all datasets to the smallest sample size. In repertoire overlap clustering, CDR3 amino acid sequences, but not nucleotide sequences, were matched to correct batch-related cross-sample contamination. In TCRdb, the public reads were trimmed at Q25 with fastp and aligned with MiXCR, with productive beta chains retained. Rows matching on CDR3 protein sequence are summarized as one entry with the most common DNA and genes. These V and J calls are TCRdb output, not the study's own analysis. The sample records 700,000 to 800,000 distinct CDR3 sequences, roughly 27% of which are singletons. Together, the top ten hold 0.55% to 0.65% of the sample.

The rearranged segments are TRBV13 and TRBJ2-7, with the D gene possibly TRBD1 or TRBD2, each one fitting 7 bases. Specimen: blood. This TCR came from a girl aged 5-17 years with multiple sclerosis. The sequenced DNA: TGTGCCAGCAGCTTAGGCCGAGCGGGACAGCAAACCTACGAGCAGTACTTC. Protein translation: CASSLGRAGQQTYEQYF. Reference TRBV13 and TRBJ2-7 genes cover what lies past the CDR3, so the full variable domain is AAGVIQSPRHLIKEKRETATLKCYPIPRHDTVYWYQQGPGQDPQFLISFYEKMQSDKGSIPDRFSAQQFSDYHSELNMSSLELGDSALYFCASSLGRAGQQTYEQYFGPGTRLTVT.